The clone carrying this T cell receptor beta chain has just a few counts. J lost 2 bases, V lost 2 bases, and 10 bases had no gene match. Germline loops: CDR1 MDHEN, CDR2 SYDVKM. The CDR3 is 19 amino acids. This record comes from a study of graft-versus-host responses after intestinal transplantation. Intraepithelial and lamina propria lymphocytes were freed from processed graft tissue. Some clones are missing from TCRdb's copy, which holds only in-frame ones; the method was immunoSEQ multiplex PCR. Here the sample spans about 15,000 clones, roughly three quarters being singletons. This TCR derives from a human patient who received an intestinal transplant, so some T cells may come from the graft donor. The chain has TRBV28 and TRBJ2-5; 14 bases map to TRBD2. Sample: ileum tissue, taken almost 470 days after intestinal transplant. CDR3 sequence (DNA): TGTGCCAGCAGTTTAACCCCCGGACTAGCGGGAGGTTCGCAAGAGACCCAGTACTTC. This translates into CASSLTPGLAGGSQETQYF.